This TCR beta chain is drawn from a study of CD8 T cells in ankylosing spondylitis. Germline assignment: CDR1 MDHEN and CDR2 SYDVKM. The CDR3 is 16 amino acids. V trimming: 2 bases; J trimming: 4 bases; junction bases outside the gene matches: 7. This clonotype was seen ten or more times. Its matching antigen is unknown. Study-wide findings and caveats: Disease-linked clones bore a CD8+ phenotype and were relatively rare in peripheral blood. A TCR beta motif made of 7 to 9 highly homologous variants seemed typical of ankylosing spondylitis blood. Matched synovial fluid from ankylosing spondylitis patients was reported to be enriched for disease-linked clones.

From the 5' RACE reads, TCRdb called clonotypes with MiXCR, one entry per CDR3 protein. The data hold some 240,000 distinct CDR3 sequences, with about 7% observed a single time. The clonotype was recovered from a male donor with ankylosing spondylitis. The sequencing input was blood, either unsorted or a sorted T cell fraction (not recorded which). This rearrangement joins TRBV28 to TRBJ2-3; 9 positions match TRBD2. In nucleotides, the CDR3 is TGTGCCAGCAGTTTACTGGCGGGGGGGCCTGCAGATACGCAGTATTTT. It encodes CASSLLAGGPADTQYF.